These T cell receptor beta chains were read from a single sample in a study of shared clonotypes between healthy human individuals. Clones were read by immunoSEQ multiplex PCR, and TCRdb kept only the in-frame ones, dropping some. The sample has roughly 1,600,000 clones, around 98.5% seen once. The specimen sequenced was naive CD4+ T cells sorted from blood. The receptors shown here come from a young man in good health. Each CDR3 is given with its conserved first and last residue. The D gene is left open where the match is weak. A row's size may be missing; if present it is once, few, many or a size class.

j_call | clone_size | d_call | v_call | cdr3_nt | cdr3_aa
TRBJ2-7 | NA | NA | TRBV28 | TGTGCCAGCACCCCAACCGCGCTGAAGTCTCTCTACGAGCAGTACTTC | CASTPTALKSLYEQYF
TRBJ2-2 | NA | NA | TRBV5-1 | TGCGCCAGCAGCTTGGACTTCAACACCGGGGAGCTGTTTTTT | CASSLDFNTGELFF
TRBJ1-2 | NA | TRBD1 | TRBV5-1 | TGCGCAAGCAGCTTGGGAGACAGGGTTAGTGGCTACACCTTC | CASSLGDRVSGYTF
TRBJ2-7 | NA | NA | TRBV25-1 | TGTGCCGTGCAAATGACTGGGACCTACGAGCAGTACTTC | CAVQMTGTYEQYF
TRBJ2-5 | NA | TRBD2 | TRBV5-1 | TGCGCCAGCAGCTTGTTAGCGGGAGGATGGGAGACCCAGTACTTC | CASSLLAGGWETQYF
TRBJ2-1 | once | NA | TRBV9 | TGTGCCAGCAGCGCCCGGGACTTACACAATGAGCAGTTCTTC | CASSARDLHNEQFF
TRBJ2-1 | NA | NA | TRBV28 | TGTGCCAGCTCGGAGAGCGCGCGCGATGAGCAGTTCTTC | CASSESARDEQFF
TRBJ1-1 | NA | NA | TRBV28 | TGTGCCAGCAGTTCAGGAAGTAGTTTTGAAGCTTTCTTT | CASSSGSSFEAFF
TRBJ2-6 | NA | NA | TRBV2 | TGTGCCAGCAGTGTAGTTGTAACTGGGGCCAACGTCCTGACTTTC | CASSVVVTGANVLTF
TRBJ2-1 | NA | TRBD2 | TRBV19 | TGTGCCAGTACCGAACTAGCGGGAGGGCCGGGTGAGCAGTTCTTC | CASTELAGGPGEQFF
TRBJ2-5 | NA | TRBD2 | TRBV7-7 | TGTGCTAGCAGCCGACGCTTACCAACTAGCGGGAACCAAGAGACCCAGTACTTC | CASSRRLPTSGNQETQYF
TRBJ2-1 | NA | NA | TRBV6-1 | TGTGCCAGCAGTCCTAAGGGGAGGAATGAGCAGTTCTTC | CASSPKGRNEQFF
TRBJ1-4 | once | NA | TRBV30 | TGTGCCTGGGAATTGAACGGGGAAAAACTGTTTTTT | CAWELNGEKLFF
TRBJ2-3 | NA | NA | TRBV9 | TGTGCCAGCAGCGTAACCCCCCGCACAGATACGCAGTATTTT | CASSVTPRTDTQYF
TRBJ1-2 | NA | NA | TRBV20-1 | TGCAGTGCTAGCGGAGAGGGCTACACCTTC | CSASGEGYTF
TRBJ2-1 | NA | NA | TRBV11-2 | TGTGCCAGCAGAGGAAGGCGCCAAGGCTACAATGAGCAGTTCTTC | CASRGRRQGYNEQFF
TRBJ1-1 | NA | TRBD1 | TRBV6-4 | TGTGCCAAACCCAGCGGACAGGGCGGTTTGAACACTGAAGCTTTCTTT | CAKPSGQGGLNTEAFF
TRBJ2-5 | once | NA | TRBV4-1 | TGCGCCAGCAGCCAGCCCCGTAGGAATTCGGAGACCCAGTACTTC | CASSQPRRNSETQYF
TRBJ1-5 | NA | NA | TRBV5-6 | TGTGCCAGCAGCTTGTATGGTGGCAATCAGCCCCAGCATTTT | CASSLYGGNQPQHF
TRBJ2-2 | NA | NA | TRBV13 | TGTGCCAGCAGCAAGGGACACAACACCGGGGAGCTGTTTTTT | CASSKGHNTGELFF
TRBJ2-7 | NA | TRBD1 | TRBV19 | TGTGCCAGTAGTATTCAGGGGGCGGAACGCGAGCAGTACTTC | CASSIQGAEREQYF
TRBJ2-5 | once | NA | TRBV7-8 | TGTGCCAGCAGCTTAGAGTGGCAGGGGAGGGAGACCCAGTACTTC | CASSLEWQGRETQYF
TRBJ2-7 | NA | TRBD2 | TRBV27 | TGTGCCAGCAGTTTTGGACTAGCGGGAGGGCGAGCTTCCGAGCAGTACTTC | CASSFGLAGGRASEQYF
TRBJ2-7 | NA | NA | TRBV6-5 | TGTGCCAGCGGATACAAGCCTTGGGGCTACGAGCAGTACTTC | CASGYKPWGYEQYF
TRBJ2-5 | once | TRBD1 | TRBV15 | TGTGCCACCAGCAATAGACAGGGGGCTGGGGAGACCCAGTACTTC | CATSNRQGAGETQYF